Sequencing of this TCR beta chain was carried out in a study of shared clonotypes between healthy human individuals. General study findings and limits: Measured sharing among donors was expected to vary with sequencing depth. Memory subsets generally showed lower estimated richness than naive subsets.

The CDR3 spans 16 residues. Trimming removed 3 bases at V and 0 bases at J, with 15 bases between. Looked up from germline, CDR1 is SGHVS and CDR2 is FNYEAQ. Generated by immunoSEQ multiplex PCR, the TCRdb table keeps only in-frame clones and is missing some. Of 2 million or so clones listed, about 95% are singletons. As concerns this clone: Its specificity is not known.

CD45RO-negative CD8 cells positively selected for CCR7 made up the naive population, which excluded terminally differentiated effector memory CD45RA+ cells. V usage is TRBV7-6 and J usage is TRBJ2-7; no clear D gene. Sequenced material: naive CD8+ T cells sorted from blood. This TCR came from a man younger than 35 in good health. This CDR3 reads CASSLKTTALSYEQYF. For the CDR3, the DNA is TGTGCCAGCAGCTTGAAAACGACGGCCCTCTCCTACGAGCAGTACTTC.